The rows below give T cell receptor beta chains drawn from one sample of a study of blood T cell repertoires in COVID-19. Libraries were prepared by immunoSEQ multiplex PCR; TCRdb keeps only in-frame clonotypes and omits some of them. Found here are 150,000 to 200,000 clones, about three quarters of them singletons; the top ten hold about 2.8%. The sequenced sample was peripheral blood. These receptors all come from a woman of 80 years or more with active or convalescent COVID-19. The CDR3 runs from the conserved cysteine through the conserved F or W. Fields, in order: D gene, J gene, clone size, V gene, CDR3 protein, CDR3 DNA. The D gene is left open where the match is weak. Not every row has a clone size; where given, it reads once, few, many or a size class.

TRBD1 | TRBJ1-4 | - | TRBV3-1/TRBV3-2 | CASSQERVTGLNEKLFF | TGTGCCAGCAGCCAAGAAAGGGTGACAGGGCTTAATGAAAAACTGTTTTTT
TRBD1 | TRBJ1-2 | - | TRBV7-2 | CASSGGQGLYGYTF | TGTGCCAGCAGTGGAGGACAGGGGCTCTATGGCTACACCTTC
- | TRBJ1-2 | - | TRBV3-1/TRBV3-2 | CASSQATSTGGYTF | TGTGCCAGCAGCCAAGCCACCTCGACAGGCGGCTACACCTTC
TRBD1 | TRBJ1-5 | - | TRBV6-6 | CASRTGGGGQPQHF | TGTGCCAGCAGGACAGGGGGCGGGGGTCAGCCCCAGCATTTT
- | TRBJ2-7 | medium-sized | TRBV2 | CASSEIGSGPYEQYF | TGTGCCAGCAGTGAAATTGGATCAGGCCCCTACGAGCAGTACTTC
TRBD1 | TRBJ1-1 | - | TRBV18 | CASSPPRTGEYTEAFF | TGTGCCAGCTCACCCCCTCGGACAGGGGAGTACACTGAAGCTTTCTTT
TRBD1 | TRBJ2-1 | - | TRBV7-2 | CASSNRRTGWGNEQFF | TGTGCCAGCAGCAATCGAAGGACAGGGTGGGGCAATGAGCAGTTCTTC
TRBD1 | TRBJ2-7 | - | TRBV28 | CASNFVFGTGGEQYF | TGTGCCAGCAATTTTGTGTTCGGGACAGGGGGAGAGCAGTACTTC
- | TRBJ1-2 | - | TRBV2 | CASSPGGRGYTF | TGTGCCAGCAGTCCCGGGGGGCGTGGCTACACCTTC
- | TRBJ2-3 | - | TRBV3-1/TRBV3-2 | CASSWQVTDTQYF | TGTGCCAGCAGTTGGCAAGTAACAGATACGCAGTATTTT
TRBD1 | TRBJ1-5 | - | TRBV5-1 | CASSTGTGINQPQHF | TGCGCCAGCAGTACGGGGACAGGGATAAATCAGCCCCAGCATTTT
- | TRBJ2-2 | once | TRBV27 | CASSLSRAESVFGELFF | TGTGCCAGCAGTTTATCGCGGGCAGAGAGTGTATTCGGGGAGCTGTTTTTT
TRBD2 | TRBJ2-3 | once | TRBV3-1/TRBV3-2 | CASSRKLAGPQYF | TGTGCCAGCAGTCGAAAACTAGCGGGACCGCAGTATTTT
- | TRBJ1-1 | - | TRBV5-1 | CASSMRVRDTEAFF | TGCGCCAGCAGCATGAGGGTTCGGGACACTGAAGCTTTCTTT
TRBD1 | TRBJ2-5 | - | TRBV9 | CASSAGQGAGETQYF | TGTGCCAGCAGCGCGGGACAGGGGGCTGGCGAGACCCAGTACTTC
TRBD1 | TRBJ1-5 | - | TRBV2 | CASTYTGTGSNQPQHF | TGTGCCAGCACCTACACCGGGACAGGTAGCAATCAGCCCCAGCATTTT
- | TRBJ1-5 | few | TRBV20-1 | CSASIAGSNQPQHF | TGCAGTGCTAGTATCGCGGGAAGCAATCAGCCCCAGCATTTT
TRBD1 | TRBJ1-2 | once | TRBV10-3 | CAISDYDRGRSNYGYTF | TGTGCCATCAGTGACTACGACAGGGGCAGATCCAACTATGGCTACACCTTC
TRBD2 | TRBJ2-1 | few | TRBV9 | CASSVVASGGHNEQFF | TGTGCCAGCAGCGTAGTGGCTAGCGGGGGACACAATGAGCAGTTCTTC
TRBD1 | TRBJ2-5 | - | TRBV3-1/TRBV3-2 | CASSQRDRGFQETQYF | TGTGCCAGCAGCCAAAGGGACAGGGGGTTCCAAGAGACCCAGTACTTC
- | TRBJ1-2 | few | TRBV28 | CASSAGGGVYGYTF | TGTGCCAGCAGTGCGGGAGGGGGGGTCTATGGCTACACCTTC
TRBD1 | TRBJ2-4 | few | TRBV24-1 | CATEDRGGDIQYF | TGTGCCACTGAGGACAGGGGAGGGGACATTCAGTACTTC
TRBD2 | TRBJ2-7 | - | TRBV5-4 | CASSPGTSGGREQYF | TGTGCCAGCAGCCCAGGGACTAGCGGGGGGAGGGAGCAGTACTTC
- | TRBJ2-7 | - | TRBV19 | CATAPTLFPPSSYEQYF | TGTGCCACAGCCCCGACTCTATTCCCCCCAAGCTCCTACGAGCAGTACTTC
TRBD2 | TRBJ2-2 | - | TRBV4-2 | CASSQAASGDPGLSNTGELFF | TGTGCCAGCAGCCAAGCGGCTAGCGGGGACCCCGGACTTTCGAACACCGGGGAGCTGTTTTTT
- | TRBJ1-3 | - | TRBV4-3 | CASSRALVHSGNTIYF | TGCGCCAGCAGCCGGGCGTTGGTCCACTCTGGAAACACCATATATTTT
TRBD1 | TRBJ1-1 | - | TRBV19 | CASSKYTGGLLNTEAFF | TGTGCCAGTAGTAAATACACAGGGGGCTTGCTGAACACTGAAGCTTTCTTT
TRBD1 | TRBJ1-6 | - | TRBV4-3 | CASSPGQRNSPLHF | TGCGCCAGCAGCCCGGGACAGCGTAATTCACCCCTCCACTTT
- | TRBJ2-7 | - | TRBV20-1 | CSAGFSGEQYF | TGCAGTGCCGGATTTAGCGGCGAGCAGTACTTC
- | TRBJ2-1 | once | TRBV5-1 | CASSLGGATYNEQFF | TGCGCCAGCAGCTTGGGCGGGGCCACCTACAATGAGCAGTTCTTC
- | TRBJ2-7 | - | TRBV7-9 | CASSARVKQYF | TGTGCCAGCAGCGCCCGCGTAAAGCAGTACTTC
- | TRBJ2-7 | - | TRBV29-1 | CSVEQGFNEQYF | TGCAGCGTTGAACAGGGTTTCAACGAGCAGTACTTC
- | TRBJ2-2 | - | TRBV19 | CASSIRTARGIGELFF | TGTGCCAGTAGTATACGCACAGCGCGGGGAATCGGGGAGCTGTTTTTT
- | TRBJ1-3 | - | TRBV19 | CASSIPPTGLYGNTIYF | TGTGCCAGTAGTATACCCCCCACAGGGCTCTATGGAAACACCATATATTTT
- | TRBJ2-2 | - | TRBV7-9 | CASSLAEPGTGELFF | TGTGCCAGCAGCTTAGCCGAGCCCGGCACCGGGGAGCTGTTTTTT
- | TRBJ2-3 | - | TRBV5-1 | CASSPANGRHEDTQYF | TGCGCCAGCAGCCCCGCTAACGGGAGACACGAAGATACGCAGTATTTT
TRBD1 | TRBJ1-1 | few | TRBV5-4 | CASSGTGGTEAFF | TGTGCCAGCAGCGGGACAGGGGGCACTGAAGCTTTCTTT
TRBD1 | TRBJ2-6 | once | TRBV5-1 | CASSPGQTSGANVLTF | TGCGCCAGCAGCCCGGGACAGACCTCTGGGGCCAACGTCCTGACTTTC
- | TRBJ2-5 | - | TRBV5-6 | CASSLFSGAGQETQYF | TGTGCCAGCAGCTTATTTTCAGGGGCAGGCCAAGAGACCCAGTACTTC
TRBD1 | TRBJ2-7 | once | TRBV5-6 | CASSLVLTGGPYEQYF | TGTGCCAGCAGCTTGGTACTTACAGGGGGGCCCTACGAGCAGTACTTC
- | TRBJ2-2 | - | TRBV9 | CASRPTDSHGSGELFF | TGTGCCAGCAGACCTACGGACAGCCATGGATCCGGGGAGCTGTTTTTT
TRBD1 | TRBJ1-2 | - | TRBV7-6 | CASSLDQGASYGYTF | TGTGCCAGCAGCTTAGACCAGGGGGCCAGCTATGGCTACACCTTC
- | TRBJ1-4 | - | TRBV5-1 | CASSLQSPNEKLFF | TGCGCCAGCAGCCTCCAGTCACCGAATGAAAAACTGTTTTTT
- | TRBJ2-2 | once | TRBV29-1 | CSVESWEVGTGELFF | TGCAGCGTTGAAAGTTGGGAGGTGGGCACCGGGGAGCTGTTTTTT
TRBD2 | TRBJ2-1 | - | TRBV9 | CASSERGLAYNEQFF | TGTGCCAGCAGCGAGCGGGGGCTGGCCTACAATGAGCAGTTCTTC
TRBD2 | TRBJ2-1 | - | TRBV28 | CASNRAGGLDEQFF | TGTGCCAGCAACCGAGCGGGGGGGCTCGATGAGCAGTTCTTC
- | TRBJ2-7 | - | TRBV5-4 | CASSTDTFSYEQYF | TGTGCCAGCAGCACGGACACCTTCTCCTACGAGCAGTACTTC
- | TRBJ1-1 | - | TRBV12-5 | CASGPGGGRGTTEAFF | TGTGCTAGTGGCCCTGGGGGAGGACGGGGCACCACTGAAGCTTTCTTT
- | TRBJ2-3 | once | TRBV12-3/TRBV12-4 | CASSPGTYTQYF | TGTGCCAGCAGTCCGGGGACTTATACGCAGTATTTT
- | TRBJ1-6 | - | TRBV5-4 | CASSFAGRYSPLHF | TGTGCCAGCAGCTTCGCAGGAAGGTATTCACCCCTCCACTTT
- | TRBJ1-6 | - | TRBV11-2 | CASSLSKNSPLHF | TGTGCCAGCAGCTTAAGCAAGAATTCACCCCTCCACTTT
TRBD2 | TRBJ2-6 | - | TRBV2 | CASKGREAGANVLTF | TGTGCCAGCAAAGGGAGGGAGGCTGGGGCCAACGTCCTGACTTTC